One sample yielded the 32 T cell receptor beta chains listed below, sequenced in a study of blood T cell repertoires in COVID-19. This table comes from immunoSEQ multiplex PCR, and its TCRdb copy is limited to in-frame clones, with some not included. The sample lists around 100,000 clones; about 87% were seen once. The sequencing input was peripheral blood. These receptors originate from a human donor in a cohort sampled during active COVID-19.

The V gene is TRBV24-1, the J gene TRBJ2-3, with a tentative D call TRBD2 (7 bases). The germline V and J ends were trimmed by 1 base and 4 bases, with 14 bases remaining between them. The CDR3 extends over 16 amino acids. The germline V gene encodes CDR1 KGHDR and CDR2 SFDVKD. Written as DNA, the CDR3 is TGTGCCACCAGTGATTTCAGTGGGGGGGCCGCAGATACGCAGTATTTT. Translation gives CATSDFSGGAADTQYF.

V gene TRBV3-1 (or the pseudogene TRBV3-2) combines with J gene TRBJ1-2; D might be TRBD1 (5 bases). CDR1 and CDR2 from the germline V gene are LGHDT and YNNKEL (reference sequence). The ends were cut back, 3 bases at V and 2 bases at J, with 13 bases in the middle. CDR3 length: 15 residues. CDR3 sequence: CASSHMGLLNYGYTF. CDR3 in DNA: TGTGCCAGCAGCCACATGGGACTGCTAAACTATGGCTACACCTTC.

This clone occurred once. The chain combines TRBV4-3 with TRBJ2-7; no firm D call. CDR1 and CDR2 (germline): LGHNA, YSLEER. There are 18 residues in the CDR3. Deletions cut 0 bases from V and 0 bases from J, with 18 bases between. The CDR3 DNA reads TGCGCCAGCAGCCAAGATTGGAGTCGCGGAGCAAACTCCTACGAGCAGTACTTC. This gives the protein CASSQDWSRGANSYEQYF.

The rearrangement uses TRBV7-9 and TRBJ2-7; D perhaps matches TRBD1 (6 bases). Trimming took off 3 bases at V and 7 bases at J, with 13 bases between the two ends. Per the germline V gene, CDR1 is SEHNR and CDR2 is FQNEAQ (reference sequence). The CDR3 has 13 residues. The CDR3 DNA reads TGTGCCAGCAGCTTTGTAGGGGGTTGGGAGCAGTACTTC. Its protein product is CASSFVGGWEQYF.

The chain carries TRBV9 and TRBJ2-1; D remains unclear. The V end was cut by 4 bases, the J end by 6 bases, with 17 bases between. CDR3 length: 15 amino acids. The germline gives CDR1 SGDLS, CDR2 YYNGEE. CDR3 DNA: TGTGCCAGCAGCACCCTGGGCAGGCATTCCAATGAGCAGTTCTTC. Translated, it gives CASSTLGRHSNEQFF.

The chain uses TRBV5-6 and TRBJ1-1, with 7 bases fitting TRBD1. Trimming removed 5 bases from V and 2 bases from J; junction bases left unmatched: 6. CDR1 SGHDT and CDR2 YYEEEE come from the germline V gene. CDR3 length: 14 residues. The CDR3 reads CASSTGTANTEAFF. The CDR3 DNA sequence: TGTGCCAGCAGTACCGGGACAGCCAACACTGAAGCTTTCTTT. Filled out from reference TRBV5-6 and TRBJ1-1, the complete variable domain reads DAGVTQSPTHLIKTRGQQVTLRCSPKSGHDTVSWYQQALGQGPQFIFQYYEEEERQRGNFPDRFSGHQFPNYSSELNVNALLLGDSALYLCASSTGTANTEAFFGQGTRLTVV.

This chain joins TRBV7-2 and TRBJ2-3; maybe TRBD1 (6 bases). The V gene lost 5 bases and the J gene lost 4 bases, with 22 bases spanning the gap. The CDR3 extends over 17 amino acids. Germline V lookup: CDR1 SGHTA, CDR2 FQGNSA. CDR3 amino acids: CASSLQPSTGSADTQYF. The CDR3 nucleotides are TGTGCCAGCAGCCTGCAGCCATCCACAGGGTCCGCAGATACGCAGTATTTT.

V is TRBV6-5 and J is TRBJ2-1; no clear D. CDR1 is MNHEY and CDR2 is SVGAGI in the germline V gene. The CDR3 is 13 residues long. Trimming removed 0 bases at V and 10 bases at J, with 10 bases between. CDR3 sequence (DNA): TGTGCCAGCAGTTACTCGGGCCCAAGCGAGCAGTTCTTC. This encodes CASSYSGPSEQFF.

The V and J genes are TRBV9 and TRBJ2-3, with 11 bases aligning to TRBD2. Trimming took 2 bases from V and 5 from J; bases not matched to a gene: 19. The CDR3 extends over 20 amino acids. Germline V gives CDR1 SGDLS, CDR2 YYNGEE. CDR3 bases: TGTGCCAGCAGCGTCCCTAGCGGGAGGATTTTTTTCGGACAGGGAGATACGCAGTATTTT. Its protein product is CASSVPSGRIFFGQGDTQYF. The entire variable domain, with the rest obtained from reference TRBV9 and TRBJ2-3, is as follows: DSGVTQTPKHLITATGQRVTLRCSPRSGDLSVYWYQQSLDQGLQFLIQYYNGEERAKGNILERFSAQQFPDLHSELNLSSLELGDSALYFCASSVPSGRIFFGQGDTQYFGPGTRLTVL.

The V and J genes are TRBV5-6 and TRBJ1-3; possible D gene TRBD1, 5 bases. This CDR3 is 15 amino acids long. The germline gives CDR1 SGHDT, CDR2 YYEEEE. V lost 4 bases to trimming and J lost 4 bases, with 15 bases between them. CDR3 sequence: CASSVGGLSGNTIYF. CDR3 DNA sequence: TGTGCCAGCAGCGTCGGGGGTTTATCAGGAAACACCATATATTTT.

The gene calls are TRBV11-2 and TRBJ2-5, with 7 bases lining up with TRBD1. The CDR3 loop spans 18 amino acids. Per germline, CDR1 SGHAT and CDR2 FQNNGV. Trimming took 4 bases from V and 3 from J; bases not matched to a gene: 17. CDR3 protein: CASSSTRDSRFPEETQYF. CDR3 sequence (DNA): TGTGCCAGCAGCTCGACCCGGGACAGCCGGTTCCCTGAAGAGACCCAGTACTTC.

This clone is deemed medium-sized (0.01 to 0.1%). The rearrangement uses TRBV13 and TRBJ2-2; TRBD2 aligns across 8 bases. V lost 1 base to trimming and J lost 5 bases; unmatched junction nucleotides: 3. The CDR3 extends over 15 amino acids. Germline CDR1 and CDR2: PRHDT and FYEKMQ (reference sequence). The DNA of the CDR3 is TGTGCCAGCAGCTTAGCAGCGGGGGCGACCGGGGAGCTGTTTTTT. The encoded protein is CASSLAAGATGELFF.

The chain links TRBV23-1 to TRBJ2-7; the D is unclear. TRBV23-1 is reported as an ORF; its role is uncertain. The CDR3 covers 14 residues. The V and J ends lost 0 bases and 9 bases respectively, with 15 bases between them. The CDR3 DNA reads TGCGCCAGCAGTCAATCGGGCAGGCAGGCCTCGCAGTACTTC. This sequence encodes CASSQSGRQASQYF.

The chain is built from TRBV27 and TRBJ1-2; D is possibly TRBD1 (6 bases). The CDR3 is 12 amino acids. Germline-derived CDR1 and CDR2 are MNHEY and SMNVEV (reference sequence). V dropped 3 bases and J dropped 14 bases, with 16 bases sitting between them. In DNA form, the CDR3 reads TGTGCCAGCAGTTTTGTAACAGGGCTGGAAACCTTC. Translation gives CASSFVTGLETF.

V gene TRBV10-1 combines with J gene TRBJ2-5, with TRBD1 matching 10 bases. J gave up 3 bases and V 5 bases, and 9 bases lay outside the gene matches. CDR1 is WNHNN, CDR2 SYGVQD, per germline (reference sequence). The CDR3 is 16 residues long. The CDR3 sequence: CASSSISGTGEETQYF. Written as DNA, the CDR3 is TGCGCCAGCAGTTCGATCTCCGGGACAGGGGAAGAGACCCAGTACTTC.

The V gene is TRBV10-3, the J gene TRBJ2-2; 7 bases line up with TRBD2. J lost 4 bases, V lost 10 bases, and 9 bases had no gene match. The CDR3 is 14 amino acids. Germline assignment: CDR1 ENHRY and CDR2 SYGVKD. The CDR3 DNA follows: TGTGCCACCGGGACCGGGACTACCACCGGGGAGCTGTTTTTT. It specifies CATGTGTTTGELFF.

The chain has TRBV4-1 and TRBJ2-7, with unresolved D. Germline V gene sequence: CDR1 MGHRA, CDR2 YSYEKL. CDR3 length: 14 residues. V was clipped by 0 bases and J by 3 bases, with 9 bases between them. CDR3 sequence reads: CASSQDRSSYEQYF. In DNA form, the CDR3 reads TGCGCCAGCAGCCAAGACCGGTCTAGCTACGAGCAGTACTTC.

A remark on this clone: Without the conserved terminal phenylalanine or tryptophan, this CDR3 likely stems from a read error. The DNA is omitted, as the CDR3 cannot be located on it reliably, and the CDR3 follows TCRdb's listing. This chain connects TRBV28 to TRBJ1-2; the D call TRBD1 from the table was never checked on the DNA. Germline V gene sequence: CDR1 MDHEN, CDR2 SYDVKM. The length of the CDR3 is 13 amino acids, counting both ends. The CDR3 loop is CASSLRVDSPPRT.

The rearrangement joins TRBV28 to TRBJ2-7, with a tentative D call TRBD2 (6 bases). The CDR3 covers 14 residues. The V end was cut by 5 bases, the J end by 0 bases, with 11 bases between. Germline loops: CDR1 MDHEN, CDR2 SYDVKM. Written as DNA, the CDR3 is TGTGCCAGCAGTGCCAGACTAGGCTCCTACGAGCAGTACTTC. Translation gives CASSARLGSYEQYF.

This rearrangement joins TRBV3-1 (or the pseudogene TRBV3-2) to TRBJ1-1, with 8 bases fitting TRBD1. The CDR3 totals 16 residues. Germline V gene data show CDR1 as LGHDT and CDR2 as YNNKEL (reference sequence). The V gene end was trimmed by 3 bases and the J gene end by 2 bases; junction bases not matched to a gene: 8. The CDR3 DNA reads TGTGCCAGCAGCCAGCCAGGGGGCCGATTAAACACTGAAGCTTTCTTT. Translation gives CASSQPGGRLNTEAFF.

This clone was recorded a few times. This chain joins TRBV14 and TRBJ1-1; D is unresolved. The CDR3 spans 21 residues. The ends were cut back, 1 base at V and 0 bases at J, with 27 bases in the middle. Germline-derived CDR1 and CDR2 are SGHDN and FVKESK. DNA for the CDR3: TGTGCCAGCAGCCAAGGACTTACTCCGGGAACCCAACGGAGGTTGAACACTGAAGCTTTCTTT. Translated: CASSQGLTPGTQRRLNTEAFF.

V usage is TRBV5-4 and J usage is TRBJ2-1; 11 bases match TRBD2. The CDR3 loop spans 16 amino acids. In germline, CDR1 is SGHNT, CDR2 YYREEE (reference sequence). The V segment lost 3 bases and the J segment 10 bases; nucleotides outside the gene matches: 12. The CDR3 sequence is CASSSGSGRAPREQFF. CDR3 DNA: TGTGCCAGCAGCTCCGGTAGCGGGAGGGCCCCGAGGGAGCAGTTCTTC.

The chain's CDR3 is CASSSGDRGRRGEQYF. The CDR3 nucleotides read TGTGCCAGCAGCTCGGGGGACAGGGGCAGGCGTGGGGAGCAGTACTTC. The chain is built from TRBV11-2 and TRBJ2-7; 10 bases fit TRBD1. The CDR3 consists of 16 residues. Per germline, CDR1 SGHAT and CDR2 FQNNGV. Germline trimming cut 4 bases from V and 7 bases from J; bases unmatched to any gene: 13. Full variable domain (missing parts from reference TRBV11-2 and TRBJ2-7): EAGVAQSPRYKIIEKRQSVAFWCNPISGHATLYWYQQILGQGPKLLIQFQNNGVVDDSQLPKDRFSAERLKGVDSTLKIQPAKLEDSAVYLCASSSGDRGRRGEQYFGPGTRLTVT.

The chain combines TRBV10-3 with TRBJ1-1; a possible D gene is TRBD1 (5 bases). The germline CDR1 and CDR2 sequences are ENHRY and SYGVKD. The length of the CDR3 is 12 residues. V was trimmed by 8 bases and J by 11 bases, leaving 18 bases between them. CDR3 nucleotides: TGTGCCATCTCAGTGGACACTTCTACTGCTTTCTTT. Translation gives CAISVDTSTAFF.

This chain joins TRBV28 and TRBJ2-5; 10 bases align to TRBD1. V trimming: 4 bases; J trimming: 0 bases; junction bases outside the gene matches: 11. This CDR3 comprises 18 residues. The germline CDR1 and CDR2 sequences are MDHEN and SYDVKM. The CDR3 nucleotides are TGTGCCAGCAGTTCGGGGACAGGGGTTACATCCCACCAAGAGACCCAGTACTTC. Translation: CASSSGTGVTSHQETQYF.

V usage is TRBV25-1 and J usage is TRBJ2-5; 7 bases fit TRBD2. The J segment lost 2 bases and the V segment lost 6 bases, leaving 12 bases of the junction unmatched. The CDR3 runs 16 residues. In germline, CDR1 is MGHDK, CDR2 SYGVNS. CDR3 region: CASSPPGGTLQETQYF. In DNA, the CDR3 is TGTGCCAGCAGCCCCCCCGGGGGGACGCTGCAAGAGACCCAGTACTTC.

The rearrangement joins TRBV7-8 to TRBJ2-2; D is unclear. Germline assignment: CDR1 SGHVS and CDR2 FQNEAQ. Trimming took off 5 bases at V and 1 base at J, with 11 bases between the two ends. The CDR3 is 15 amino acids. CDR3 sequence: CASSLRLLNTGELFF. CDR3 in DNA: TGTGCCAGCAGCCTCCGTTTACTGAACACCGGGGAGCTGTTTTTT. The full variable domain, in which reference TRBV7-8 and TRBJ2-2 provide the parts outside the CDR3, is GAGVSQSPRYKVAKRGQDVALRCDPISGHVSLFWYQQALGQGPEFLTYFQNEAQLDKSGLPSDRFFAERPEGSVSTLKIQRTQQEDSAVYLCASSLRLLNTGELFFGEGSRLTVL.

The J gene is TRBJ2-3, the V gene TRBV7-6; 7 bases agree with TRBD2. Germline trimming cut 3 bases from V and 2 bases from J; bases unmatched to any gene: 11. The CDR3 has 17 residues. Germline V lookup: CDR1 SGHVS, CDR2 FNYEAQ. The CDR3 loop reads CASSFNPPGGNTDTQYF. The CDR3 nucleotides are TGTGCCAGCAGCTTCAATCCGCCGGGGGGAAACACAGATACGCAGTATTTT.

The chain combines TRBV7-6 with TRBJ1-1; TRBD1 is a possible D gene (5 bases). CDR1 is SGHVS and CDR2 is FNYEAQ in the germline V gene. The ends were cut back, 6 bases at V and 2 bases at J, with 16 bases in the middle. The CDR3 loop spans 15 amino acids. CDR3: CASRIVGGGNTEAFF. CDR3 DNA sequence: TGTGCCAGCAGGATTGTAGGCGGGGGAAACACTGAAGCTTTCTTT.

The rearrangement links TRBV11-2 to TRBJ2-5, with a possible D match to TRBD1 (6 bases). The CDR3 has 15 residues. Germline assignment: CDR1 SGHAT and CDR2 FQNNGV. V shed 5 bases and J shed 4 bases, with 17 bases lying between them. DNA of the CDR3: TGTGCCAGCAGCCCGAGCTTTACAGGGCTAGAGACCCAGTACTTC. This gives the protein CASSPSFTGLETQYF.

CDR3 residues: CASTLLSRGRTYEQYF. The CDR3 DNA sequence: TGTGCCAGCACCCTCCTATCGCGGGGAAGGACCTACGAGCAGTACTTC. The rearrangement uses TRBV28 and TRBJ2-7; tentative D call: TRBD2 (6 bases). This CDR3 is 16 amino acids long. The V end lost 7 bases, the J end lost 2 bases, and 21 bases lay between the germline ends. From germline, CDR1 is MDHEN and CDR2 SYDVKM.

This sequence joins TRBV5-1 and TRBJ2-2; TRBD2 matches 9 bases. After removal of 4 bases from V and 2 bases from J, the junction contained 3 bases not matched to a gene. Per germline, CDR1 SGHRS and CDR2 YFSETQ. This CDR3 is 15 amino acids long. CDR3: CASSATSGNTGELFF. The CDR3 DNA follows: TGCGCCAGCAGCGCGACTAGCGGTAACACCGGGGAGCTGTTTTTT.